These T cell receptor beta chains were read from a single sample in a study of T-cell reconstitution after alpha-beta-depleted transplantation in children. TCRdb itself ran the PCR reads through MiXCR, one entry per CDR3 protein. The sample consists of 500,000 to 600,000 distinct CDR3 sequences, about 17% of them appearing once. The material was PBMCs from the stem cell graft donor, obtained from the stem cell graft. These receptors all come from a human donor who donated a stem cell graft to a child with acute lymphoblastic leukemia. Each CDR3 is given with its conserved first and last residue. D genes are given only for firm matches. Only part of the rows carry a size: once, few, many, or a class if the clone is expanded.

size,J,D,V,length,DNA,CDR3
-,TRBJ2-1,-,TRBV27,16,TGTGCCAGCAGCCCTCTGGGGGGACTCCGATACAATGAGCAGTTCTTC,CASSPLGGLRYNEQFF
-,TRBJ1-2,TRBD1,TRBV5-1,14,TGCGCCAGCAGCCCCCCCGGACAGGATTATGGCTACACCTTC,CASSPPGQDYGYTF
few,TRBJ2-2,TRBD2,TRBV24-1,21,TGTGCCACCAGTGATCGGGTCCCTACACCGGGACTAGGATACGACACCGGGGAGCTGTTTTTT,CATSDRVPTPGLGYDTGELFF
-,TRBJ1-2,-,TRBV11-2,16,TGTGCCAGCAGCTTCACAGGGTGGGAGTCTAACTATGGCTACACCTTC,CASSFTGWESNYGYTF
-,TRBJ1-2,TRBD1,TRBV5-1,14,TGCGCCAGCAGCGGACTGGGGACAGGGGATGGCTACACCTTC,CASSGLGTGDGYTF
-,TRBJ2-5,-,TRBV10-3,11,TGTGCCATCAGTGAGTCGGAGACCCAGTACTTC,CAISESETQYF
-,TRBJ1-5,-,TRBV6-2/TRBV6-3,20,TGTGCCAGCAGTTTGCTGGGGATTGTCCCACCTCCTTATAGCAATCAGCCCCAGCATTTT,CASSLLGIVPPPYSNQPQHF
few,TRBJ2-1,TRBD2,TRBV20-1,15,TGCAGTGCTAGAAAACTAGCGGGAGGGCCGAATGAGCAGTTCTTC,CSARKLAGGPNEQFF
-,TRBJ1-1,-,TRBV19,13,TGTGCCAGTAGGGAGGGTCCTAACCCAGAAGCTTTCTTT,CASREGPNPEAFF
-,TRBJ2-3,TRBD2,TRBV20-1,14,TGCAGTGCGTGGACTAGCGGGAGAAGGGATACGCAGTATTTT,CSAWTSGRRDTQYF
few,TRBJ2-5,-,TRBV18,16,TGTGCCAGCTCACCACTGACGGGCCAGTACCAAGAGACCCAGTACTTC,CASSPLTGQYQETQYF
few,TRBJ2-2,TRBD1,TRBV29-1,14,TGCAGCGTTGGGGTGACAGGGGTGACCGGGGAGCTGTTTTTT,CSVGVTGVTGELFF
few,TRBJ2-7,TRBD2,TRBV27,16,TGTGCCAGCAGTTTATCGAGCGGACTAGCGTCCTACGAGCAGTACTTC,CASSLSSGLASYEQYF
few,TRBJ2-2,TRBD2,TRBV5-1,17,TGCGCCAGCAGCTTGGGACTAGCGGCAAGTTCAACCGGGGAGCTGTTTTTT,CASSLGLAASSTGELFF
-,TRBJ2-2,TRBD2,TRBV27,19,TGTGCCAGCAGTTTAGGATCCCGACTAGCGGGAGGGGGGACCGGGGAGCTGTTTTTT,CASSLGSRLAGGGTGELFF
-,TRBJ2-3,TRBD2,TRBV5-4,14,TGTGCCAGCAGCTGGGGGGGAGGCGCAGATACGCAGTATTTT,CASSWGGGADTQYF
-,TRBJ2-7,-,TRBV13,14,TGTGCCAGCAGCTTAAGGCGCACAACCTACGAGCAGTACTTC,CASSLRRTTYEQYF
-,TRBJ2-1,TRBD2,TRBV5-1,16,TGCGCCAGCACCCTAGGACTAGCCCCCTCCTACAATGAGCAGTTCTTC,CASTLGLAPSYNEQFF
few,TRBJ1-2,TRBD1,TRBV9,16,TGTGCCAGCAGCGTAGACTTCGACAGGGGGGACTATGGCTACACCTTC,CASSVDFDRGDYGYTF
-,TRBJ2-1,TRBD2,TRBV20-1,16,TGCAGTGCCACCTGGGAGGGTCCTTTCCCCTACAATGAGCAGTTCTTC,CSATWEGPFPYNEQFF
-,TRBJ2-3,TRBD2,TRBV27,16,TGTGCCAGCAGCCTGGGAGGGGCAGGAAGCACAGATACGCAGTATTTT,CASSLGGAGSTDTQYF
-,TRBJ1-6,-,TRBV27,15,TGTGCCAGCAGTTTGAGTGGGGCGGCTAATTCACCCCTCCACTTT,CASSLSGAANSPLHF
-,TRBJ2-1,TRBD2,TRBV9,18,TGTGCCAGCAGCGTGGGACTAGCGGGAGCTGGGTCCTACAATGAGCAGTTCTTC,CASSVGLAGAGSYNEQFF
few,TRBJ1-1,-,TRBV4-1,13,TGCGCCAGCAGCCACTCGGCGAACACTGAAGCTTTCTTT,CASSHSANTEAFF
few,TRBJ2-5,TRBD2,TRBV5-1,14,TGCGCCAGCAGCTACGGGACTAGGGGTGAGACCCAGTACTTC,CASSYGTRGETQYF
few,TRBJ2-1,TRBD2,TRBV5-1,18,TGCGCCAGCAGCGTTACTAGCGGGAGGCCCAGCTCCTACAATGAGCAGTTCTTC,CASSVTSGRPSSYNEQFF
-,TRBJ1-1,-,TRBV19,15,TGTGCCAGTAGTATTTCTGGGGGAGTCGTCACTGAAGCTTTCTTT,CASSISGGVVTEAFF
-,TRBJ2-3,-,TRBV4-3,15,TGCGCCAGCAGCCCCTGGACATATAGCACAGATACGCAGTATTTT,CASSPWTYSTDTQYF
few,TRBJ1-3,-,TRBV9,15,TGTGCCAGCAGCGGTGCCCGAGGATCTGGAAACACCATATATTTT,CASSGARGSGNTIYF
few,TRBJ2-5,-,TRBV6-2/TRBV6-3,14,TGTGCCAGCAGTTACACCTCCACGAGGGAGACCCAGTACTTC,CASSYTSTRETQYF
-,TRBJ2-5,-,TRBV10-2,13,TGCGCCAGCAGTGAGTGGTATCAAGAGACCCAGTACTTC,CASSEWYQETQYF
-,TRBJ2-2,-,TRBV5-1,15,TGCGCCAGCAGACTCAAGATTATAGGCACCGGGGAGCTGTTTTTT,CASRLKIIGTGELFF
few,TRBJ2-1,-,TRBV7-3,15,TGTGCCAGCAGCTTGCTTGGGACTTCCCACAATGAGCAGTTCTTC,CASSLLGTSHNEQFF
many,TRBJ2-1,TRBD2,TRBV5-1,14,TGCGCCAGCTCCCCGCTAGCGGGACCCAATGAGCAGTTCTTC,CASSPLAGPNEQFF
-,TRBJ2-3,-,TRBV7-9,16,TGTGCCAGCAGATACTTCCCGGGGGTAGCCACAGATACGCAGTATTTT,CASRYFPGVATDTQYF
few,TRBJ2-1,TRBD1,TRBV5-6,16,TGTGCCAGCAGCCCCAGGACCGGGACAGGACTTAATGAGCAGTTCTTC,CASSPRTGTGLNEQFF
few,TRBJ1-5,-,TRBV6-2/TRBV6-3,15,TGTGCCAGCAGTTTCGACGGATCGCTAAATCAGCCCCAGCATTTT,CASSFDGSLNQPQHF
-,TRBJ2-1,-,TRBV12-3/TRBV12-4,15,TGTGCCAGCAGTCCCACACAGGGTAACTACAATGAGCAGTTCTTC,CASSPTQGNYNEQFF
few,TRBJ2-1,-,TRBV5-1,16,TGCGCCAGCAGCTTGGTCGGCAGGGGCGATTACAATGAGCAGTTCTTC,CASSLVGRGDYNEQFF
-,TRBJ1-1,-,TRBV6-1,13,TGTGCCAGCAGCCCCGGGGGTGGCGCTGAAGCTTTCTTT,CASSPGGGAEAFF
-,TRBJ2-1,TRBD1,TRBV5-6,16,TGTGCCAGCAGCTTAAAGAGGGGGCGCTACTACAATGAGCAGTTCTTC,CASSLKRGRYYNEQFF
-,TRBJ2-3,-,TRBV29-1,13,TGCAGTGCCGGGACCTTGAGCACAGATACGCAGTATTTT,CSAGTLSTDTQYF
few,TRBJ2-7,TRBD2,TRBV4-2,17,TGTGCCAGCAGCCCTCAGCGGGAGGGCCGGAGCGGGTACGAGCAGTACTTC,CASSPQREGRSGYEQYF
-,TRBJ2-7,-,TRBV6-6,13,TGTGCCAGCAGACTCTCTCAGGGCTACGAGCAGTACTTC,CASRLSQGYEQYF
-,TRBJ2-3,TRBD2,TRBV7-3,16,TGTGCCAGCAGGAAAGGCCACCGGACTAGCGCAGATACGCAGTATTTT,CASRKGHRTSADTQYF
few,TRBJ2-7,TRBD2,TRBV20-1,15,TGCAGTGCTAGAGTAGCGGGAGGACCCTCGTCTGAGCAGTACTTC,CSARVAGGPSSEQYF
-,TRBJ2-7,-,TRBV7-3,14,TGTGCCAGCAGCTTGTCGGGACACTCAAACGAGCAGTACTTC,CASSLSGHSNEQYF
-,TRBJ2-4,-,TRBV15,13,TGTGCCACCAGCAGAGCGGCAGAAAACATTCAGTACTTC,CATSRAAENIQYF
-,TRBJ2-7,-,TRBV12-3/TRBV12-4,13,TGTGCCAGCAGTTTTCCTCCAGTCTACGAGCAGTACTTC,CASSFPPVYEQYF
few,TRBJ1-2,TRBD1,TRBV3-1,15,TGTGCCAGCAGCCTTCGGGGGGGACAGGGTCATGGCTACACCTTC,CASSLRGGQGHGYTF
-,TRBJ2-1,TRBD2,TRBV7-3,18,TGTGCCAGCAGCTTAAGTCACCCTAGCGGGAGAGCCTACAATGAGCAGTTCTTC,CASSLSHPSGRAYNEQFF
-,TRBJ2-7,-,TRBV6-1,9,TGTGCCGGGGGGTACGAGCAGTACTTC,CAGGYEQYF
many,TRBJ1-1,-,TRBV20-1,13,TGCAGTGCTAGGGGCGAGTTTAGGGGTTCGGCTTTCTTT,CSARGEFRGSAFF
few,TRBJ2-7,TRBD1,TRBV6-1,14,TGTGCCAGCAGTGTGGACAGGGGGCTGGGGGAGCAGTACTTC,CASSVDRGLGEQYF
-,TRBJ2-7,-,TRBV4-1,15,TGCGCCAGCAGCCAGGGAGGACAGCACTCCTACGAGCAGTACTTC,CASSQGGQHSYEQYF